These 16 T cell receptor beta chains were all obtained from the same sample, sequenced in a study of T cells after somatic rescue of genetic block. Repertoires were generated with immunoSEQ multiplex PCR, while TCRdb's copy carries only in-frame clones and drops some. The profile shows about 120,000 clones, around nine tenths of them singletons. Sequencing used peripheral blood mononuclear cells (PBMCs). These receptors were taken from a woman aged 18-29 years.

CDR3 in DNA: TGTGCCAGCAGCTTTCAGGGGGTGGGAGTCCTCTCCTACGAGCAGTACTTC. Translating gives CASSFQGVGVLSYEQYF. The chain uses TRBV13 and TRBJ2-7; TRBD1 matches 7 bases. The CDR3 covers 17 residues. Losses at the gene ends were 3 bases for V and 0 bases for J; bases not matched to a gene: 11. Germline CDR1 and CDR2: PRHDT and FYEKMQ (reference sequence).

The chain couples TRBV19 to TRBJ1-5; D might be TRBD1 (6 bases). Germline V lookup: CDR1 LNHDA, CDR2 SQIVND (reference sequence). The CDR3 is 15 residues long. The ends were cut back, 4 bases at V and 4 bases at J, with 14 bases in the middle. The CDR3 region is CASSTVQGANQPQHF. DNA for the CDR3: TGTGCCAGTAGTACCGTACAGGGAGCGAATCAGCCCCAGCATTTT.

The rearrangement uses TRBV4-1 and TRBJ2-1; D is unresolved. The CDR3 length is 13 residues. The germline V gene encodes CDR1 MGHRA and CDR2 YSYEKL. The V and J ends lost 3 bases and 7 bases respectively, with 10 bases between them. CDR3 DNA: TGCGCCAGCAGCCAGGGCTGGCGGAATGAGCAGTTCTTC. Amino acids: CASSQGWRNEQFF.

This clone showed up just once. The gene calls are TRBV6-5 and TRBJ1-2; no clear D. The CDR3 spans 12 residues. Between the trimmed V and J ends, which lost 6 bases and 7 bases, there was a span of 12 bases. Looked up from germline, CDR1 is MNHEY and CDR2 is SVGAGI. As DNA, the CDR3 is TGTGCCAGCAGCCGACCAAAGGGTGGCTACACCTTC. This encodes CASSRPKGGYTF.

This chain joins TRBV19 and TRBJ1-5; the D gene is possibly TRBD1 (6 bases). Trimming stripped 2 bases from V and 1 base from J, with 12 bases between. The length of the CDR3 is 16 residues. Germline CDR1 LNHDA, CDR2 SQIVND (reference sequence). CDR3 amino acids: CASSIWGASSNQPQHF. As DNA, the CDR3 is TGTGCCAGTAGTATATGGGGGGCTTCGAGCAATCAGCCCCAGCATTTT.

V is TRBV7-9 and J is TRBJ2-3, with D possibly TRBD2 on 5 matching bases. The CDR3 consists of 12 residues. Germline V lookup: CDR1 SEHNR, CDR2 FQNEAQ (reference sequence). Trimming left V 1 base short and J 13 bases short, with 12 bases between. As DNA, the CDR3 is TGTGCCAGCAGCTTAGGGACTCGCGCAGAGTATTTT. Translating it yields CASSLGTRAEYF.

The chain is built from TRBV19 and TRBJ1-3; no clear D. The CDR3 has 12 residues. V was cut by 6 bases and J by 1 base, with 4 bases left in between. Germline V gene data show CDR1 as LNHDA and CDR2 as SQIVND (reference sequence). The CDR3 spells CASSYSGNTIYF. The CDR3 nucleotides are TGTGCCAGTAGCTATTCTGGAAACACCATATATTTT.

This chain links TRBV11-2 with TRBJ1-1; the D is unclear. V was shortened by 2 bases and J by 3 bases, with 4 bases between the two germline ends. Germline loops: CDR1 SGHAT, CDR2 FQNNGV. The length of the CDR3 is 12 residues. The CDR3 is CASSLKDTEAFF. In DNA, the CDR3 is TGTGCCAGCAGCTTAAAGGACACTGAAGCTTTCTTT.

The chain links TRBV18 to TRBJ2-5; 7 bases align to TRBD1. There are 13 residues in the CDR3. The junction had 2 bases not matched to a gene; V was cut back by 4 bases and J by 3 bases. In germline, CDR1 is KGHSH, CDR2 LQKENI. In DNA, the CDR3 is TGTGCCAGCTCACGAGACAGGGAAGAGACCCAGTACTTC. It encodes CASSRDREETQYF. The full variable domain, its missing parts supplied by reference TRBV18 and TRBJ2-5, is NAGVMQNPRHLVRRRGQEARLRCSPMKGHSHVYWYRQLPEEGLKFMVYLQKENIIDESGMPKERFSAEFPKEGPSILRIQQVVRGDSAAYFCASSRDREETQYFGPGTRLLVL.

V and J are TRBV9 and TRBJ1-3; D is unclear. The V gene's germline CDR1 is SGDLS and CDR2 YYNGEE. CDR3 length: 15 residues. V lost 2 bases and J lost 4, with 13 bases in between. CDR3 bases: TGTGCCAGCAGCGTCGGTCCCGATAAGGGAAACACCATATATTTT. Amino acids: CASSVGPDKGNTIYF.

V gene TRBV5-1 combines with J gene TRBJ1-1; D is perhaps TRBD1 (6 bases). Germline V lookup: CDR1 SGHRS, CDR2 YFSETQ. Deletions cut 4 bases from V and 4 bases from J, with 14 bases between. The CDR3 is 14 amino acids. The CDR3 loop reads CASSPRQDSTEAFF. CDR3 sequence (DNA): TGCGCCAGCAGCCCCCGACAGGACTCCACTGAAGCTTTCTTT.

The rearrangement uses TRBV4-3 and TRBJ2-2, with TRBD2 matching 7 bases. Germline-derived CDR1 and CDR2 are LGHNA and YSLEER. CDR3 length: 17 amino acids. V was pared by 0 bases and J by 1 base, with 5 bases of the junction left unmatched. The chain's CDR3 is CASSQDAASGNTGELFF. CDR3 bases: TGCGCCAGCAGCCAAGATGCGGCTAGCGGGAACACCGGGGAGCTGTTTTTT.

The V call is TRBV13, the J call TRBJ1-1; D not resolved. CDR1 and CDR2 from the germline V gene are PRHDT and FYEKMQ (reference sequence). This CDR3 comprises 13 residues. Trimming removed 4 bases from V and 4 bases from J, with 10 bases in between. The CDR3 loop reads CASSSAGGTEAFF. CDR3 bases: TGTGCCAGCAGCTCGGCGGGTGGCACTGAAGCTTTCTTT.

This chain connects TRBV6-6 to TRBJ1-2; no clear D. The ends were cut back, 7 bases at V and 3 bases at J, with 12 bases in the middle. Germline V gene data show CDR1 as MNHNY and CDR2 as SVGAGI (reference sequence). The CDR3 runs to 13 residues. This CDR3 reads CASTQDHYYGYTF. The CDR3, as DNA: TGTGCCAGCACCCAGGACCATTACTATGGCTACACCTTC.

This chain links TRBV18 with TRBJ2-7; D possibly corresponds to TRBD1 (7 bases). Germline lookup yields CDR1 KGHSH and CDR2 LQKENI. CDR3 length: 18 amino acids. Deletions cut 1 base from V and 1 base from J, with 20 bases between. This CDR3 reads CASSPRPVRRDSSYEQYF. CDR3 nucleotides: TGTGCCAGCTCACCACGGCCCGTAAGGAGGGACAGTTCCTACGAGCAGTACTTC.

The rearrangement joins TRBV30 to TRBJ1-3, with 8 bases identical to TRBD1. From germline, CDR1 is GTSNPN and CDR2 SVGIG (reference sequence). J gave up 7 bases and V 8 bases, and 4 bases lay outside the gene matches. This CDR3 has 11 amino acids. The CDR3 spells CALRQGNTIYF. The CDR3 DNA sequence: TGTGCCCTAAGACAGGGGAACACCATATATTTT.